A selection of T cell receptor beta chains follows, all from one sample in a study of T cell responses to AZD1222 COVID-19 vaccine. TCRdb's table, derived via immunoSEQ multiplex PCR, lists solely in-frame clones and lacks some. Of about 120,000 clones in the sample, approximately 88% are singletons; the top ten hold 1.5% to 1.8%. The source material was peripheral blood, sampled on day 0 of AZD1222 vaccination. The receptors come from an adult in good health. Both conserved end residues are part of each CDR3. A D gene is named only where the DNA matches it firmly. The size entry is marked missing in some rows and otherwise reads once, few, many or a size class.

abundance,v_gene,j_gene,d_gene,CDR3aa,CDR3nt
.,TRBV28,TRBJ2-7,.,CASSLGVEQYF,TGTGCCAGCAGTTTAGGGGTGGAGCAGTACTTC
.,TRBV6-2/TRBV6-3,TRBJ1-2,.,CASSYPRDSYDYGYTF,TGTGCCAGCAGTTATCCCCGTGACAGTTACGACTATGGCTACACCTTC
.,TRBV11-2,TRBJ2-5,.,CASNYPTSRTQYF,TGTGCCAGCAACTACCCCACTAGCCGGACCCAGTACTTC
.,TRBV5-4,TRBJ1-2,.,CASSPPGVYGYTF,TGTGCCAGCAGCCCCCCGGGGGTATATGGCTACACCTTC
.,TRBV5-4,TRBJ1-1,TRBD1,CASSAGQGTTEAFF,TGTGCCAGCAGCGCAGGACAGGGTACGACTGAAGCTTTCTTT
once,TRBV18,TRBJ2-1,TRBD2,CASSPAGGLYNEQFF,TGTGCCAGCTCCCCAGCGGGAGGACTATACAATGAGCAGTTCTTC
.,TRBV19,TRBJ2-1,.,CASSRRSVDNEQFF,TGTGCCAGTTCTCGGCGAAGCGTCGACAATGAGCAGTTCTTC
.,TRBV29-1,TRBJ2-7,TRBD1,CSVVGQGAYWSSYEQYF,TGCAGCGTTGTAGGACAGGGGGCATACTGGAGCTCCTACGAGCAGTACTTC
once,TRBV27,TRBJ1-6,.,CASSLSESSYNSPLHF,TGTGCCAGCAGTTTATCCGAGAGCTCCTATAATTCACCCCTCCACTTT
.,TRBV28,TRBJ1-1,.,CASTILMDTEAFF,TGTGCCAGCACCATACTGATGGACACTGAAGCTTTCTTT
.,TRBV6-5,TRBJ1-5,.,CASSTPGYNQPQHF,TGTGCCAGCAGTACCCCAGGGTACAATCAGCCCCAGCATTTT